One and the same sample provided the 16 T cell receptor beta chains below, sequenced in a study of early T cells in non-severe SARS-CoV-2 infection. TCRdb passed the 5' RACE reads through MiXCR, listing each CDR3 protein once. Of about 61,000 distinct CDR3 sequences listed, about 10% are singletons. Material: whole blood. Source of these receptors: an adult who was a healthcare worker with PCR-confirmed SARS-CoV-2 infection or an uninfected control (not recorded which).

The sample holds many counts of this clonotype. The chain is built from TRBV5-4 and TRBJ2-7; 8 bases align to TRBD2. This CDR3 has 17 residues. Germline V gene lookup returns CDR1 SGHNT and CDR2 YYREEE (reference sequence). V trimming: 2 bases; J trimming: 4 bases; junction bases outside the gene matches: 14. CDR3 DNA: TGTGCCAGCAGCTTTTCAAGAAGCGGGGGTCCTAAGTACGAGCAGTACTTC. Its protein is CASSFSRSGGPKYEQYF.

This clonotype was counted many times. This rearrangement joins TRBV12-3 or TRBV12-4 to TRBJ1-2, with 8 bases aligning to TRBD1. V shed 6 bases and J 7 bases; nucleotides not matched to a gene: 19. CDR3 length: 17 residues. The CDR3 sequence: CASSSYPETGAFFGYTF. In nucleotides, the CDR3 is TGTGCCAGCAGCTCCTACCCAGAGACAGGGGCGTTCTTTGGCTACACCTTC.

This clonotype has ten or more counts. The DNA of the CDR3 is TGTGCCAGCGGGCCTAATTATGGCACCATATATTTT. Its translation is CASGPNYGTIYF. The chain uses TRBV12-3 or TRBV12-4 and TRBJ1-3; D gene uncertain. V was pared by 8 bases and J by 9 bases, with 14 bases between. The CDR3 sequence is 12 residues long.

As concerns this clonotype: This clone may be a read error of a much larger clone one base away. The chain has TRBV15 and TRBJ2-3, with 10 positions matching TRBD2. The V segment lost 5 bases and the J segment 5 bases; nucleotides outside the gene matches: 10. The CDR3 sequence is 16 residues long. Germline V gives CDR1 LNHNV, CDR2 YYDKDF (reference sequence). The CDR3 loop reads CATSGLGLAGVDTQYF. CDR3 sequence (DNA): TGTGCCACCAGCGGCTTGGGGCTAGCGGGGGTAGATACGCAGTATTTT. Full variable domain (remainder filled in from reference TRBV15 and TRBJ2-3): DAMVIQNPRYQVTQFGKPVTLSCSQTLNHNVMYWYQQKSSQAPKLLFHYYDKDFNNEADTPDNFQSRRPNTSFCFLDIRSPGLGDTAMYLCATSGLGLAGVDTQYFGPGTRLTVL.

This chain joins TRBV12-3 or TRBV12-4 and TRBJ1-1, with 8 bases lining up with TRBD1. Trimming took 5 bases from V and 5 from J; bases not matched to a gene: 7. This CDR3 region has 14 residues. The CDR3 region is CASSRGTGGTEAFF. Here the CDR3 DNA reads TGTGCCAGCAGTCGAGGGACAGGAGGGACTGAAGCTTTCTTT.

This clonotype was recorded many times. The chain combines TRBV7-9 with TRBJ1-1, with TRBD1 identical over 7 bases. The CDR3 extends over 15 amino acids. In germline, CDR1 is SEHNR, CDR2 FQNEAQ (reference sequence). V lost 4 bases, J lost 6 bases, and 11 bases stayed unmatched. The CDR3 region has the DNA TGTGCCAGCAGCTCCCCGAAAACAGGGGTCCCTGAAGCTTTCTTT. Amino acid sequence: CASSSPKTGVPEAFF.

This clonotype came up a few times. The rearrangement uses TRBV6-2 or TRBV6-3 and TRBJ2-3; 10 nucleotides line up with TRBD2. CDR1 is MNHEY and CDR2 is SVGEGT in the germline V gene. Unmatched junction bases numbered 8, after V lost 5 bases and J lost 6 bases. CDR3 length: 15 residues. CDR3 DNA: TGTGCCAGCAGTGGCCAAGCGGGGGGGCCCGATACGCAGTATTTT. Its protein product is CASSGQAGGPDTQYF.

This clonotype was counted many times. The chain is built from TRBV18 and TRBJ2-5; 7 positions match TRBD2. Germline V lookup: CDR1 KGHSH, CDR2 LQKENI. The CDR3 length is 12 residues. Unmatched junction bases numbered 4, after V lost 2 bases and J lost 10 bases. This chain's CDR3 is CASSPSTGGQYF. The CDR3 DNA sequence: TGTGCCAGCTCACCATCAACGGGGGGCCAGTACTTC.

This clonotype showed up many times. The rearrangement uses TRBV2 and TRBJ1-2, with 7 nucleotides matching TRBD1. The CDR3 loop spans 17 amino acids. V dropped 7 bases and J dropped 4; count of bases not matched to a gene: 18. Germline CDR1 is SNHLY and CDR2 is FYNNEI. The CDR3 region has the DNA TGTGCCAGCACCACTCGAATTACAGGGGTTAGGGGCTATGGCTACACCTTC. The encoded protein is CASTTRITGVRGYGYTF. Full variable domain (rest looked up from reference TRBV2 and TRBJ1-2): EPEVTQTPSHQVTQMGQEVILRCVPISNHLYFYWYRQILGQKVEFLVSFYNNEISEKSEIFDDQFSVERPDGSNFTLKIRSTKLEDSAMYFCASTTRITGVRGYGYTFGSGTRLTVV.

This chain uses TRBV19 with TRBJ1-5, with TRBD1 matching over 7 bases. The CDR3 spans 12 residues. Per the germline V gene, CDR1 is LNHDA and CDR2 is SQIVND (reference sequence). V lost 7 bases and J lost 5; bases outside the gene matches: 2. The CDR3 is CASTTGDQPQHF. The CDR3 region has the DNA TGTGCCAGTACTACAGGGGATCAGCCCCAGCATTTT.

This clonotype was counted many times. The V and J genes are TRBV18 and TRBJ2-1; D is possibly TRBD1 or TRBD2 (5 bases each). V was shortened by 1 base and J by 3 bases, with 22 bases between the two germline ends. Germline assignment: CDR1 KGHSH and CDR2 LQKENI. The CDR3 sequence is 19 residues long. CDR3 residues: CASSPRLPSGTDVYNEQFF. For the CDR3, the DNA is TGTGCCAGCTCACCACGCCTCCCGTCCGGGACCGACGTCTACAATGAGCAGTTCTTC.

This clonotype was seen only a few times. The rearrangement joins TRBV7-6 to TRBJ1-1; TRBD1 might be the D (5 bases). This CDR3 contains 13 residues. Trimming took 7 bases from V and 1 from J, leaving 10 bases between them. Germline values: CDR1 SGHVS, CDR2 FNYEAQ. This chain's CDR3 is CASMGLTNTEAFF. CDR3 nucleotide sequence: TGTGCCAGCATGGGACTTACGAACACTGAAGCTTTCTTT.

This clonotype was picked up many times. The gene calls are TRBV28 and TRBJ1-1; D is undetermined. The CDR3 spans 13 residues. Trimming took off 7 bases at V and 1 base at J, with 10 bases between the two ends. The germline V gene has CDR1 MDHEN and CDR2 SYDVKM. CDR3 in DNA: TGTGCCAGCATCATACAGCCGAACACTGAAGCTTTCTTT. Amino acid sequence: CASIIQPNTEAFF.

This clonotype was counted ten times or more. J is TRBJ1-2 and V is TRBV14, with 7 bases fitting TRBD1. Looked up from germline, CDR1 is SGHDN and CDR2 is FVKESK. The CDR3 runs 15 residues. V dropped 2 bases and J dropped 1; count of bases not matched to a gene: 4. CDR3 bases: TGTGCCAGCAGCCAAATGGGACAGCTTAACTATGGCTACACCTTC. Protein: CASSQMGQLNYGYTF.

The V and J genes are TRBV10-2 and TRBJ2-5; D may be TRBD1 or TRBD2 (5 bases each). Between the trimmed V and J ends, which lost 7 bases and 5 bases, there was a span of 17 bases. Germline lookup yields CDR1 WSHSY and CDR2 SAAADI. This CDR3 has 14 amino acids. This CDR3 is CASNREGHRETQYF. The CDR3 DNA reads TGCGCCAGCAACCGAGAGGGGCATAGGGAGACCCAGTACTTC.

This clonotype was seen only a few times. The rearrangement joins TRBV9 to TRBJ2-7, with D hard to call. The CDR3 consists of 14 residues. V was clipped by 0 bases and J by 5 bases, with 12 bases between them. Germline loops: CDR1 SGDLS, CDR2 YYNGEE. CDR3 nucleotides: TGTGCCAGCAGCGTAGAGGGTGTAGGCCACGAGCAGTACTTC. Translating gives CASSVEGVGHEQYF.